The 30 T cell receptor beta chains presented below share a single source sample, sequenced in a study of regulatory T cells in long-lasting Graves disease. Time point indicated: persistent/refractory GD, antithyroid drugs over 5 years with positive TRAb. The TCR library was prepared using RNA isolated from PBMCs. The authors built TCR beta libraries using iRepertoire HTBI primers and Arm-PCR of CDR3 regions. MiXCR, run by TCRdb on the multiplex PCR reads, gives a single entry per CDR3 protein. The data show around 460,000 distinct CDR3 sequences, about 20% seen once. This material consisted of peripheral blood mononuclear cells (PBMCs), taken when the disease was refractory, from a patient treated with antithyroid drugs. The receptor set was obtained from a female donor with Graves disease.

The chain joins TRBV10-3 to TRBJ1-5, with D hard to call. Germline V gives CDR1 ENHRY, CDR2 SYGVKD. The V and J ends lost 5 bases and 5 bases respectively, with 10 bases between them. The CDR3 loop spans 13 amino acids. In nucleotides, the CDR3 is TGTGCCATCAGTCCTGACACTGATCAGCCCCAGCATTTT. Encoded protein: CAISPDTDQPQHF.

The chain combines TRBV6-9 with TRBJ1-1, with D perhaps matching TRBD1 (6 bases). This CDR3 has 13 amino acids. From germline, CDR1 is MNHGY and CDR2 SVAAGI. With 3 bases removed from V and 10 bases from J, the gap between germline ends came to 15 bases. CDR3: CASSYPNREGAFF. In DNA form, the CDR3 reads TGTGCCAGCAGTTACCCTAACAGGGAAGGAGCTTTCTTT.

The V call is TRBV30, the J call TRBJ1-5; D might be TRBD1 (5 bases). V was trimmed by 1 base and J by 1 base, leaving 8 bases between them. The CDR3 covers 14 residues. Germline V gives CDR1 GTSNPN, CDR2 SVGIG (reference sequence). The CDR3 nucleotides read TGTGCCTGGAGTGAAGGGGCGAGCAATCAGCCCCAGCATTTT. As protein: CAWSEGASNQPQHF.

This chain's CDR3 is CASSVSQTDEAFF. DNA of the CDR3: TGTGCCAGCAGCGTATCCCAGACGGATGAAGCTTTCTTT. The gene calls are TRBV9 and TRBJ1-1, with D hard to call. V was pared by 1 base and J by 7 bases, with 11 bases between. CDR1 SGDLS and CDR2 YYNGEE come from the germline V gene. The CDR3 is made up of 13 amino acids.

This clonotype was counted between two and nine times. The CDR3 bases are TGTGCCAGCAGCTTAACTTCGGGCGGGGGGGCCTGGGAGACCCAGTACTTC. It yields the protein CASSLTSGGGAWETQYF. This chain links TRBV7-3 with TRBJ2-5, with 9 bases identical to TRBD2. The CDR3 has 17 amino acids. Germline loops: CDR1 SGHTA, CDR2 FQGTGA. V shed 0 bases and J 5 bases; nucleotides not matched to a gene: 10.

There are many counts of this clonotype. The rearrangement uses TRBV7-2 and TRBJ2-5, with a possible D match to TRBD2 (6 bases). The CDR3 totals 14 residues. V was clipped by 5 bases and J by 2 bases, with 12 bases between them. Germline values: CDR1 SGHTA, CDR2 FQGNSA. Here the CDR3 reads CASSPIGTQETQYF. CDR3 nucleotide sequence: TGTGCCAGCAGCCCGATAGGGACTCAAGAGACCCAGTACTTC.

This clonotype appeared many times. The chain links TRBV28 to TRBJ1-2, with D possibly being TRBD1 (6 bases). Trimming left V 6 bases short and J 6 bases short, with 17 bases between. This CDR3 spans 14 amino acids. CDR1 and CDR2 from the germline V gene are MDHEN and SYDVKM. The DNA for the CDR3 is TGTGCCAGCAGGGTACAGGGAGGCGTACATGGCTACACCTTC. It is translated as CASRVQGGVHGYTF.

This clonotype was counted many times. The chain recombines TRBV5-1 with TRBJ1-5; weak D call: TRBD1 (5 bases). The CDR3 consists of 15 residues. Germline V lookup: CDR1 SGHRS, CDR2 YFSETQ. V was pared by 4 bases and J by 7 bases, with 18 bases between. The CDR3 nucleotides read TGCGCCAGCAGCCCCGAGGCAGGGTGGGAGCAGCCCCAGCATTTT. The encoded protein is CASSPEAGWEQPQHF.

The chain joins TRBV20-1 to TRBJ1-3; D is undetermined. The germline V gene has CDR1 DFQATT and CDR2 SNEGSKA (reference sequence). V lost 6 bases and J lost 4, with 13 bases in between. CDR3 size: 13 residues. The CDR3: CSARRSFGNTIYF. CDR3 nucleotides: TGCAGTGCCAGACGGAGTTTCGGAAACACCATATATTTT.

V and J are TRBV19 and TRBJ1-6; 7 bases agree with TRBD1. The CDR3 extends over 15 amino acids. V lost 8 bases and J lost 6; bases outside the gene matches: 10. Germline CDR1 LNHDA, CDR2 SQIVND (reference sequence). CDR3 protein: CASSWQGQVNSPLHF. CDR3 in DNA: TGTGCCAGTTCATGGCAAGGACAGGTTAATTCACCCCTCCACTTT.

Of note for this clonotype: A junction boundary mismatches the germline segment, possibly from a read error. This rearrangement joins TRBV10-3 to TRBJ1-2; D might be TRBD1 (5 bases). The germline V gene has CDR1 ENHRY and CDR2 SYGVKD. The length of the CDR3 is 13 residues. The DNA of the CDR3 is TGTGCCATCAGCCGGGACCCCTACTATGGCTACATCTTC. Its protein product is CAISRDPYYGYIF.

This clonotype was seen at least ten times. The CDR3 DNA is TGTGCCAGCAGTCCTGCCACTGGGGAGACACCCCTCCACTTT. It is translated as CASSPATGETPLHF. The V and J genes are TRBV28 and TRBJ1-6, with unresolved D. Trimming left V 5 bases short and J 11 bases short, with 16 bases between. The CDR3 totals 14 residues. Germline assignment: CDR1 MDHEN and CDR2 SYDVKM. The full variable domain, completed using reference TRBV28 and TRBJ1-6, is DVKVTQSSRYLVKRTGEKVFLECVQDMDHENMFWYRQDPGLGLRLIYFSYDVKMKEKGDIPEGYSVSREKKERFSLILESASTNQTSMYLCASSPATGETPLHFGNGTRLTVT.

This clonotype has at least ten counts. V and J are TRBV30 and TRBJ1-2, with no clear D. Germline V gene sequence: CDR1 GTSNPN, CDR2 SVGIG (reference sequence). V was trimmed by 0 bases and J by 7 bases, leaving 12 bases between them. CDR3 length: 13 residues. The DNA for the CDR3 is TGTGCCTGGAGTGTAGCTCGGGGAGGTGGCTACACCTTC. Translation gives CAWSVARGGGYTF.

This clonotype showed up many times. The chain couples TRBV28 to TRBJ1-2, with 7 bases lining up with TRBD1. The CDR3 has 12 amino acids. Germline CDR1 is MDHEN and CDR2 is SYDVKM. The ends lost 6 bases at V and 7 bases at J; junction bases unmatched: 5. The CDR3 bases are TGTGCCAGCAGGACAGGGTTTTCTGGCTACACCTTC. It is translated as CASRTGFSGYTF.

With regard to this clonotype: Being one base from a much bigger clone, this may be a read error. The rearrangement uses TRBV2 and TRBJ2-5; D gene ambiguous. The V gene's germline CDR1 is SNHLY and CDR2 FYNNEI. CDR3 length equals 12 residues. The CDR3 spells CASSTNSETQCF. The CDR3 DNA is TGTGCCAGCAGTACCAATTCGGAGACCCAGTGCTTC.

The chain has TRBV28 and TRBJ2-7; 10 bases are shared with TRBD1. Germline V gene sequence: CDR1 MDHEN, CDR2 SYDVKM. V was clipped by 6 bases and J by 5 bases; unmatched bases: 10. This CDR3 comprises 15 residues. This chain's CDR3 is CASSSRDRGVDEQYF. The CDR3 nucleotides read TGTGCCAGCAGCAGCCGGGACAGGGGTGTCGACGAGCAGTACTTC. Variable domain in full (rest from reference TRBV28 and TRBJ2-7): DVKVTQSSRYLVKRTGEKVFLECVQDMDHENMFWYRQDPGLGLRLIYFSYDVKMKEKGDIPEGYSVSREKKERFSLILESASTNQTSMYLCASSSRDRGVDEQYFGPGTRLTVT.

CDR3 DNA: TGTGCCTGGAGTGCCCGGGTCGGCGTAAAGCCCCAGCATTTT. Its translation is CAWSARVGVKPQHF. The J gene is TRBJ1-5, the V gene TRBV30; D call uncertain. CDR1 is GTSNPN, CDR2 SVGIG, per germline (reference sequence). There are 14 residues in the CDR3. Trimming left V 1 base short and J 8 bases short, with 15 bases between.

With regard to this clonotype: A read error may explain this, as a much larger clone is one base away. The chain carries TRBV7-2 and TRBJ2-5; 7 bases match TRBD2. V shed 1 base, J shed 0 bases, and the junction held 8 bases outside the gene matches. Germline V gives CDR1 SGHTA, CDR2 FQGNSA. CDR3 size: 17 residues. Here the CDR3 DNA reads TGTGCCAGCAGCTTAGGGCTTAGCGGGTCTAACCAAGAGACCCAGTACTTC. Its translation is CASSLGLSGSNQETQYF. Full variable domain (missing parts from reference TRBV7-2 and TRBJ2-5): GAGVSQSPSNKVTEKGKDVELRCDPISGHTALYWYRQSLGQGLEFLIYFQGNSAPDKSGLPSDRFSAERTGGSVSTLTIQRTQQEDSAVYLCASSLGLSGSNQETQYFGPGTRLLVL.

This clonotype has a count of ten or more. The V gene is TRBV6-5, the J gene TRBJ1-2; D is unresolved. The CDR3 contains 13 residues. V dropped 2 bases and J dropped 6 bases, with 10 bases sitting between them. Germline V lookup: CDR1 MNHEY, CDR2 SVGAGI. CDR3 in amino acids: CASSYTDSNGYTF. The CDR3 DNA reads as TGTGCCAGCAGTTACACAGATTCCAATGGCTACACCTTC.

In this sample, this clonotype turned up a few times. The V and J genes are TRBV9 and TRBJ2-1; 12 bases are a match to TRBD2. V shed 3 bases and J 5 bases; nucleotides not matched to a gene: 3. Germline V gene data show CDR1 as SGDLS and CDR2 as YYNGEE. The length of the CDR3 is 15 residues. CDR3 in DNA: TGTGCCAGCAGCGCGCGACTAGCGGGGGACAATGAGCAGTTCTTC. Translation: CASSARLAGDNEQFF.

V gene TRBV3-1 combines with J gene TRBJ1-5; tentative D call: TRBD1 (5 bases). V was shortened by 3 bases and J by 2 bases, with 11 bases between the two germline ends. Germline assignment: CDR1 LGHDT and CDR2 YNNKEL (reference sequence). CDR3 length equals 15 residues. The DNA for the CDR3 is TGTGCCAGCAGCCAGGGGGTTGACGGCAATCAGCCCCAGCATTTT. Translated, it gives CASSQGVDGNQPQHF.

The V call is TRBV7-9, the J call TRBJ2-7; 7 bases map to TRBD2. Germline V CDR1 and CDR2: SEHNR, FQNEAQ (reference sequence). With 4 bases clipped from V and 5 bases from J, the junction kept 11 bases outside the gene matches. This CDR3 region has 15 residues. CDR3 loop: CASSSDGLGANEQYF. The CDR3, as DNA: TGTGCCAGCAGCTCAGACGGACTAGGGGCCAACGAGCAGTACTTC.

This clonotype has just a few counts. The chain has TRBV9 and TRBJ1-1; D gene unclear. In germline, CDR1 is SGDLS, CDR2 YYNGEE. V lost 4 bases to trimming and J lost 6 bases, with 10 bases between them. The CDR3 spans 12 residues. The CDR3 reads CASSPLYPEAFF. CDR3 nucleotides: TGTGCCAGCAGCCCCCTTTACCCTGAAGCTTTCTTT.

The gene calls are TRBV20-1 and TRBJ2-2; D gene unclear. Germline V gene sequence: CDR1 DFQATT, CDR2 SNEGSKA (reference sequence). The CDR3 is made up of 12 amino acids. In DNA, the CDR3 is TGCAGGGCCCAGAAATCGGCCGGGGAGCTGTTTTTT. Protein sequence: CRAQKSAGELFF.

This chain connects TRBV20-1 to TRBJ2-1, with D perhaps being TRBD1 or TRBD2 (6 bases each). V was cut by 4 bases and J by 3 bases, with 16 bases left in between. The germline gives CDR1 DFQATT, CDR2 SNEGSKA (reference sequence). The CDR3 is 15 residues long. The CDR3 sequence is CSAMLGGPNYNEQFF. CDR3 coding DNA: TGCAGTGCTATGCTCGGGGGCCCTAACTACAATGAGCAGTTCTTC.

This clonotype was counted many times. CDR3 residues: CASSGSGARYGYTF. The CDR3 DNA reads TGTGCCAGCAGCGGCTCAGGGGCCCGCTATGGCTACACCTTC. The chain links TRBV7-2 to TRBJ1-2, with D possibly matching TRBD1 (6 bases). The length of the CDR3 is 14 residues. The ends were cut back, 5 bases at V and 4 bases at J, with 14 bases in the middle. From germline, CDR1 is SGHTA and CDR2 FQGNSA. The complete variable domain, with remaining parts taken from reference TRBV7-2 and TRBJ1-2, reads GAGVSQSPSNKVTEKGKDVELRCDPISGHTALYWYRQSLGQGLEFLIYFQGNSAPDKSGLPSDRFSAERTGGSVSTLTIQRTQQEDSAVYLCASSGSGARYGYTFGSGTRLTVV.

This clonotype was observed at least ten times. The chain recombines TRBV7-2 with TRBJ1-2; TRBD1 aligns across 8 bases. Trimming removed 4 bases from V and 7 bases from J; junction bases left unmatched: 8. Looked up from germline, CDR1 is SGHTA and CDR2 is FQGNSA. The CDR3 covers 14 residues. CDR3 coding DNA: TGTGCCAGCAGCTCGGACAGGGACGGCTCTGGCTACACCTTC. This translates into CASSSDRDGSGYTF.

This clonotype was observed at least ten times. The gene calls are TRBV7-3 and TRBJ2-6, with a possible D match to TRBD1 (5 bases). V was trimmed by 5 bases and J by 0 bases, leaving 8 bases between them. Germline V gives CDR1 SGHTA, CDR2 FQGTGA. This CDR3 is built from 15 residues. CDR3 protein: CASSADSSGANVLTF. The CDR3 nucleotides read TGTGCCAGCAGCGCCGACAGCTCTGGGGCCAACGTCCTGACTTTC. Full variable domain (rest looked up from reference TRBV7-3 and TRBJ2-6): GAGVSQTPSNKVTEKGKYVELRCDPISGHTALYWYRQSLGQGPEFLIYFQGTGAADDSGLPNDRFFAVRPEGSVSTLKIQRTERGDSAVYLCASSADSSGANVLTFGAGSRLTVL.

This rearrangement joins TRBV4-2 to TRBJ2-7; 9 nucleotides agree with TRBD2. The CDR3 spans 16 residues. The trim removed 2 bases at V and 3 bases at J, leaving 8 bases unmatched. Germline loops: CDR1 LGHNA, CDR2 YNFKEQ. The CDR3 reads CASSQNIETSGYEQYF. CDR3 nucleotide sequence: TGTGCCAGCAGCCAAAATATCGAGACTAGCGGCTACGAGCAGTACTTC.

Remarks on this clonotype: A read error is possible here, since a much larger clone lies one base away. The CDR3 does not close with the conserved phenylalanine or tryptophan, likely indicating a read error. The rearrangement joins TRBV7-3 to TRBJ2-5, with D hard to call. The CDR3 runs 14 residues. Trimming took off 2 bases at V and 0 bases at J, with 7 bases between the two ends. Germline CDR1 is SGHTA and CDR2 is FQGTGA. CDR3 nucleotides: TGTGCCAGCAGCTTATTTCCGCACCAAGAGACCCAGTACTCC. The encoded protein is CASSLFPHQETQYS.